Each of the 20 T cell receptor beta chains below was sequenced from the same sample in a study of CXCR3-negative and CXCR3-positive naive CD8 T cells (dated by TCRdb to about 2019). TCRdb shows the sequencer as NextSeq 550. The Human TCR Profiling Kit (MiLaboratory) was used to prepare UMI-labeled 5' RACE TRB cDNA libraries. The reads underwent TCRdb reprocessing, giving one record for each CDR3 protein sequence and no DNA. The data table for this sample lists over 100,000 distinct CDR3 sequences. Of the sample, 0.29% falls within the top ten clones. Sequenced: naive CXCR3- CD8+ T cells from blood. Explained via the paper, the cell subset or site label denotes: CD45RO-CCR7+CD27+CD95- naive CD8+ T cells lacking CXCR3 (TNR3-). The receptors were gathered from a human donor in good health. Some clones in this sample may be carry-over from other donors' samples.

The V call is TRBV25-1, the J call TRBJ2-1; the D call from TCRdb, TRBD1, cannot be confirmed without DNA. Germline V gives CDR1 MGHDK, CDR2 SYGVNS. The CDR3 runs to 12 residues. The CDR3: CAIRTPYNEQFF.

The chain is built from TRBV6-6 and TRBJ1-4. The germline V gene has CDR1 MNHNY and CDR2 SVGAGI (reference sequence). This CDR3 region has 15 residues. This CDR3 reads CASSDLSGDGEKLFF.

CDR3 in amino acids: CSVERQPYEQYF. The chain has TRBV29-1 and TRBJ2-7. The CDR3 length is 12 residues. Germline CDR1 reads SQVTM; CDR2 reads ANQGSEA.

The genes are TRBV20-1 and TRBJ2-7. The CDR3 is made up of 14 amino acids. Germline V gives CDR1 DFQATT, CDR2 SNEGSKA (reference sequence). The CDR3 region is CSARATGSYYEQYF.

The V gene is TRBV4-2, the J gene TRBJ2-4. Germline CDR1 and CDR2: LGHNA and YNFKEQ. The CDR3 covers 14 residues. CDR3 region: CASGQESVSDIQYF.

This sequence joins TRBV4-1 and TRBJ2-1; the D call from TCRdb, TRBD1, cannot be confirmed without DNA. Germline V CDR1 and CDR2: MGHRA, YSYEKL. The CDR3 extends over 19 amino acids. Here the CDR3 reads CASSQEDPGVTGRYNEQFF.

V usage is TRBV3-1 and J usage is TRBJ2-1; as DNA is missing, the TRBD1 call by TCRdb cannot be tested. The CDR3 loop spans 15 amino acids. CDR1 LGHDT and CDR2 YNNKEL come from the germline V gene (reference sequence). The CDR3 here is CASSLGTGGMGEQFF.

The chain links TRBV28 to TRBJ2-7; checking the TCRdb D call of TRBD1 is not possible without DNA. CDR1 and CDR2 (germline): MDHEN, SYDVKM. The CDR3 totals 13 residues. CDR3: CASSPPGLYEQYF.

This chain uses TRBV19 with TRBJ2-1; the TRBD1 assignment by TCRdb is unverifiable without DNA. The CDR3 sequence is 15 residues long. The V gene's germline CDR1 is LNHDA and CDR2 SQIVND (reference sequence). This CDR3 reads CASSIGTGGYNEQFF. Supplemented by reference TRBV19 and TRBJ2-1, the full variable domain reads DGGITQSPKYLFRKEGQNVTLSCEQNLNHDAMYWYRQDPGQGLRLIYYSQIVNDFQKGDIAEGYSVSREKKESFPLTVTSAQKNPTAFYLCASSIGTGGYNEQFFGPGTRLTVL.

This sequence joins TRBV29-1 and TRBJ2-5; TCRdb reports TRBD2, a call that lacks DNA to check it against. The germline V gene encodes CDR1 SQVTM and CDR2 ANQGSEA. This CDR3 comprises 15 residues. The CDR3 is CSVRFPASGRETQYF.

The rearrangement joins TRBV10-2 to TRBJ2-1; the D gene TCRdb calls, TRBD2, cannot be checked with no DNA. The length of the CDR3 is 13 residues. Germline V lookup: CDR1 WSHSY, CDR2 SAAADI. CDR3 sequence: CASSESLASEQFF.

V is TRBV7-9 and J is TRBJ2-3; the TCRdb call, TRBD2, lacks DNA for checking. CDR1 SEHNR and CDR2 FQNEAQ come from the germline V gene (reference sequence). This CDR3 has 16 amino acids. CDR3 loop: CASRTGLAGSPDTQYF. Drawing the rest from reference TRBV7-9 and TRBJ2-3, the complete variable domain is DTGVSQNPRHKITKRGQNVTFRCDPISEHNRLYWYRQTLGQGPEFLTYFQNEAQLEKSRLLSDRFSAERPKGSFSTLEIQRTEQGDSAMYLCASRTGLAGSPDTQYFGPGTRLTVL.

The rearrangement joins TRBV29-1 to TRBJ1-2; as DNA is missing, the TRBD1 call by TCRdb cannot be tested. Germline CDR1 reads SQVTM; CDR2 reads ANQGSEA. CDR3 length equals 14 residues. CDR3 residues: CSVIPGDLNYGYTF. Full variable domain (outside the CDR3, taken from reference TRBV29-1 and TRBJ1-2): SAVISQKPSRDICQRGTSLTIQCQVDSQVTMMFWYRQQPGQSLTLIATANQGSEATYESGFVIDKFPISRPNLTFSTLTVSNMSPEDSSIYLCSVIPGDLNYGYTFGSGTRLTVV.

CDR3 sequence reads: CASSDRGNNEQFF. This sequence joins TRBV18 and TRBJ2-1; as DNA is missing, the TRBD1 call by TCRdb cannot be tested. Germline lookup yields CDR1 KGHSH and CDR2 LQKENI. This CDR3 region has 13 residues.

V gene TRBV28 combines with J gene TRBJ1-4; the D call from TCRdb, TRBD1, cannot be confirmed without DNA. This CDR3 has 15 amino acids. Germline assignment: CDR1 MDHEN and CDR2 SYDVKM. CDR3 sequence: CASRSSGVANEKLFF.

The chain carries TRBV12-3 or TRBV12-4 and TRBJ2-2; TCRdb proposes TRBD1, but this gene call is untestable without DNA. The length of the CDR3 is 12 residues. The CDR3 loop reads CASEFRGGELFF.

The chain uses TRBV20-1 and TRBJ1-1; lacking DNA, the TRBD1 call made by TCRdb goes unchecked. Germline lookup yields CDR1 DFQATT and CDR2 SNEGSKA (reference sequence). The CDR3 totals 20 residues. CDR3 in amino acids: CSARDTFLILGQGADTEAFF.

CDR3 loop: CASRTGGQNTGELFF. The chain is built from TRBV6-8 and TRBJ2-2; checking the TCRdb D call of TRBD1 is not possible without DNA. The CDR3 has 15 amino acids. Germline CDR1 is MNHGY and CDR2 is SAAAGT.

This chain uses TRBV4-2 with TRBJ1-4. This CDR3 contains 17 residues. Looked up from germline, CDR1 is LGHNA and CDR2 is YNFKEQ. CDR3 protein: CASSQELWIATNEKLFF.

The chain has TRBV23-1 and TRBJ2-4; the TRBD1 assignment by TCRdb is unverifiable without DNA. TRBV23-1 is recorded as an ORF, its role being uncertain. The CDR3 length is 18 residues. The CDR3: CASSHPRDRCLAKNIQYF.